This T cell receptor beta chain was obtained from a study of identical twins. Overall study findings and caveats: For zero-insertion analyses, partial confounding could come from invariant MAIT and iNKT cells. Abundant cord blood beta clonotypes carried fewer insertions; memory repertoires showed none. The study found that models underestimated out-of-frame TCR alpha sharing in monozygotic twins.

This clonotype has at least ten counts. Its antigen is as yet unknown. Germline V gene data show CDR1 as SGHKS and CDR2 as YYEKEE (reference sequence). The CDR3 extends over 15 amino acids. After removal of 6 bases from V and 8 bases from J, the junction contained 6 bases not matched to a gene. TCRdb re-called the 5' RACE reads through MiXCR, storing one row per CDR3 protein. The sample holds approximately 690,000 distinct CDR3 sequences, around 6% seen once. The receptor's source is a man aged 18 to 29 in good health. The V gene is TRBV5-5, the J gene TRBJ2-1; 15 bases agree with TRBD2. Source material: naive T cells sorted from blood. CDR3 residues: CASTGTSGRSDEQFF. The CDR3 DNA reads TGTGCCAGCACCGGGACTAGCGGGAGGAGCGATGAGCAGTTCTTC.